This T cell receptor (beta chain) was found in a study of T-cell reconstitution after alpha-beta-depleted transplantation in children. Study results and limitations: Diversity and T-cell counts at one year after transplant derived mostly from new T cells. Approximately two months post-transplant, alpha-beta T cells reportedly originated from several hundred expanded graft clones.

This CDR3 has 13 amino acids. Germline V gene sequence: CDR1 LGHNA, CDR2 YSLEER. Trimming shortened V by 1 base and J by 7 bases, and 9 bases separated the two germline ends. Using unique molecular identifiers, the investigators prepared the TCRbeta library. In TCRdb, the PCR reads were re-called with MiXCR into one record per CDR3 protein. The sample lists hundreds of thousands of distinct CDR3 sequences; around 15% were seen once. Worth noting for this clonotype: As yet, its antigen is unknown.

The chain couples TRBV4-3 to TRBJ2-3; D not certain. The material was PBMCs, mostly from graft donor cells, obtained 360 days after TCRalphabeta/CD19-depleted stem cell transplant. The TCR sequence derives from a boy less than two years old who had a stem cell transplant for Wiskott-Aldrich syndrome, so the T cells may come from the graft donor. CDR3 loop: CASSQVPRYTQYF. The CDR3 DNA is TGCGCCAGCAGCCAAGTCCCGCGGTATACGCAGTATTTT.